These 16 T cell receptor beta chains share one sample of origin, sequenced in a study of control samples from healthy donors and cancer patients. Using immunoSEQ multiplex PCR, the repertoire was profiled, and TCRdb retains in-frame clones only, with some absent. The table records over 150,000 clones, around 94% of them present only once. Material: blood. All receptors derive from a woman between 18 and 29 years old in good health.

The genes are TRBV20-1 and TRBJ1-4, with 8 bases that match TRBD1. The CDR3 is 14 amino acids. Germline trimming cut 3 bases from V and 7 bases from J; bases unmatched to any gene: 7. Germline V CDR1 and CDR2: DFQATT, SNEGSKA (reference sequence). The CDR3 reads CSASNRGAGEKLFF. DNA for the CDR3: TGCAGTGCTAGTAACAGGGGGGCGGGTGAAAAACTGTTTTTT.

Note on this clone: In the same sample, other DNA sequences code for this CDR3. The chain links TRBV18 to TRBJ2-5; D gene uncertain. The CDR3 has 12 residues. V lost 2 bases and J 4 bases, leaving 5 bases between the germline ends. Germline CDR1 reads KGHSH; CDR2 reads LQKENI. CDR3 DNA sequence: TGTGCCAGCTCACCAGGGCGAGAGACCCAGTACTTC. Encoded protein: CASSPGRETQYF.

The CDR3 here is CATSRDQTSGNTIYF. The CDR3 DNA follows: TGTGCCACCAGCAGAGATCAAACCTCTGGAAACACCATATATTTT. The V gene is TRBV15, the J gene TRBJ1-3, with unresolved D. V shed 0 bases and J shed 0 bases, with 6 bases lying between them. From germline, CDR1 is LNHNV and CDR2 YYDKDF (reference sequence). The CDR3 is 15 residues long. Full variable domain (remainder filled in from reference TRBV15 and TRBJ1-3): DAMVIQNPRYQVTQFGKPVTLSCSQTLNHNVMYWYQQKSSQAPKLLFHYYDKDFNNEADTPDNFQSRRPNTSFCFLDIRSPGLGDTAMYLCATSRDQTSGNTIYFGEGSWLTVV.

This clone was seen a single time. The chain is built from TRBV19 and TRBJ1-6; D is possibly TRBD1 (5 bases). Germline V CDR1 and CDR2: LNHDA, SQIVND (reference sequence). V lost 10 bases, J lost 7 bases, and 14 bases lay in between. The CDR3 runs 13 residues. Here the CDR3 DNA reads TGTGCCACATCGGGGGGTTTGAATTCACCCCTCCACTTT. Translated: CATSGGLNSPLHF.

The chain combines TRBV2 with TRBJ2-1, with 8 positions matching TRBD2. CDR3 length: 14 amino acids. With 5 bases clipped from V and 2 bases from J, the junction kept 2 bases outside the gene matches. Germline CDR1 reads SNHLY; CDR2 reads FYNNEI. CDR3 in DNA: TGTGCCAGCAGTACGACTAGCGCCTACAATGAGCAGTTCTTC. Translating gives CASSTTSAYNEQFF.

The CDR3 loop reads CASSQQGVSYNEQFF. CDR3 DNA sequence: TGTGCCAGCAGCCAACAGGGGGTGTCCTACAATGAGCAGTTCTTC. The chain recombines TRBV6-6 with TRBJ2-1, with TRBD1 matching over 8 bases. Trimming at V came to 6 bases and at J to 1 base, leaving 5 bases not matched to a gene. Germline lookup yields CDR1 MNHNY and CDR2 SVGAGI (reference sequence). The CDR3 spans 15 residues.

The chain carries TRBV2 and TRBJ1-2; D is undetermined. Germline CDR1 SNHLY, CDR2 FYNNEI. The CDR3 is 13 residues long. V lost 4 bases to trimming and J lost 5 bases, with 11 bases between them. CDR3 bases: TGTGCCAGCAGTGTAGAAGGAGCATATGGCTACACCTTC. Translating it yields CASSVEGAYGYTF. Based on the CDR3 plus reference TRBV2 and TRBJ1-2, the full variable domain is EPEVTQTPSHQVTQMGQEVILRCVPISNHLYFYWYRQILGQKVEFLVSFYNNEISEKSEIFDDQFSVERPDGSNFTLKIRSTKLEDSAMYFCASSVEGAYGYTFGSGTRLTVV.

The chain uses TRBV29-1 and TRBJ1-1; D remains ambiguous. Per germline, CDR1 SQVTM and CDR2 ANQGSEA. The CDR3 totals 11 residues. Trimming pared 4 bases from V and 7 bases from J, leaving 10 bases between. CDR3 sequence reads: CSVVSQLEAFF. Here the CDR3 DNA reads TGCAGCGTTGTTTCACAGCTTGAAGCTTTCTTT.

CDR3 in DNA: TGTGCCAGCAGCTTAGCCGACTCACCCCTCCACTTT. Protein sequence: CASSLADSPLHF. This chain joins TRBV11-2 and TRBJ1-6; D call uncertain. Trimming removed 1 base from V and 10 bases from J, with 5 bases in between. In germline, CDR1 is SGHAT, CDR2 FQNNGV. The CDR3 spans 12 residues.

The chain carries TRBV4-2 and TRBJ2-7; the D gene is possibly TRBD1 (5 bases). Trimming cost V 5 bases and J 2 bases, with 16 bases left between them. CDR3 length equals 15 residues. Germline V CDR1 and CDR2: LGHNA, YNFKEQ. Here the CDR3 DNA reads TGTGCCAGCAGCTCCTACAGGTCCGAAACCTACGAGCAGTACTTC. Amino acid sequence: CASSSYRSETYEQYF.

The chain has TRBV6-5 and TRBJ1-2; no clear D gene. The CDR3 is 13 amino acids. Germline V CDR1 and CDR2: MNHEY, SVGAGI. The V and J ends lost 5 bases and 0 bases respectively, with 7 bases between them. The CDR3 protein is CASSPDPNYGYTF. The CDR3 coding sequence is TGTGCCAGCAGTCCCGATCCTAACTATGGCTACACCTTC.

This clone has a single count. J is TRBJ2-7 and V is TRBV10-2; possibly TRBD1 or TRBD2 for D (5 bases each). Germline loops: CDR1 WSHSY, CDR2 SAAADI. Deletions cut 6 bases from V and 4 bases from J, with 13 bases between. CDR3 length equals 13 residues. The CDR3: CASRTGTVYEQYF. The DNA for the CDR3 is TGCGCCAGCAGGACCGGGACCGTTTACGAGCAGTACTTC.

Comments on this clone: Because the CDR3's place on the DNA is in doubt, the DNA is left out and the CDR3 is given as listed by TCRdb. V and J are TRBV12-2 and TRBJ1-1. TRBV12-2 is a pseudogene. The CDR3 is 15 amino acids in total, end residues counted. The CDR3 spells CASRLVGRGNTEAFF.

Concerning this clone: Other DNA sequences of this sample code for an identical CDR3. Here the CDR3 DNA reads TGTGCCAGCAGTCTACAGGGTGCTGGAAACACCATATATTTT. Translated, it gives CASSLQGAGNTIYF. The chain recombines TRBV2 with TRBJ1-3; possibly TRBD1 for D (6 bases). CDR1 and CDR2 (germline): SNHLY, FYNNEI. Trimming pared 5 bases from V and 2 bases from J, leaving 10 bases between. The CDR3 spans 14 residues.

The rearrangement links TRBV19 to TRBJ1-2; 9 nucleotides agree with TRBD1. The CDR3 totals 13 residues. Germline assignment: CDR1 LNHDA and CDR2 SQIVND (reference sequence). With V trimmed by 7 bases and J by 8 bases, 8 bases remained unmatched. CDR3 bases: TGTGCCAGTACCTCGGGACAGGGTGGCGGCTACACCTTC. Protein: CASTSGQGGGYTF.

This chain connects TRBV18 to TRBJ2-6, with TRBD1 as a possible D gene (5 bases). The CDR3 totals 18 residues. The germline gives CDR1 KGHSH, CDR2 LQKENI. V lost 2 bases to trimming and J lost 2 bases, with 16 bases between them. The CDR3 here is CASSPGAVSPAGANVLTF. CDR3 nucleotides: TGTGCCAGCTCACCAGGGGCAGTAAGTCCCGCTGGGGCCAACGTCCTGACTTTC.